These T cell receptor beta chains were read from a single sample in a study of blood T cell repertoires in COVID-19. Method: immunoSEQ multiplex PCR; TCRdb's copy keeps in-frame clones and lacks some. The sample records about 300,000 clones, around 90% being singletons. Sequenced material: peripheral blood. The origin of the receptors is a man between 18 and 29 years old with active or convalescent COVID-19. The CDR3 runs from the conserved cysteine through the conserved F or W. The D gene is left open where the match is weak. The size field is filled for only some rows; it gives once, few, many or a size class.

j_call: TRBJ1-2
v_call: TRBV6-1
d_call: NA
clone_size: NA
cdr3_nt: TGTGCCAGCAGTGAAGTACGGGGGTTGGCTAACTATGGCTACACCTTC
cdr3_aa: CASSEVRGLANYGYTF

j_call: TRBJ1-1
v_call: TRBV7-9
d_call: NA
clone_size: NA
cdr3_nt: TGTGCCAGCAGCTTAGTTGACGTACGCCCAGGGTTCGCTGAAGCTTTCTTT
cdr3_aa: CASSLVDVRPGFAEAFF

j_call: TRBJ1-1
v_call: TRBV6-6
d_call: NA
clone_size: NA
cdr3_nt: TGTGCCAGCAGACGACTATCCCTGGGGGGGACTGAAGCTTTCTTT
cdr3_aa: CASRRLSLGGTEAFF

j_call: TRBJ1-3
v_call: TRBV19
d_call: TRBD1
clone_size: once
cdr3_nt: TGTGCCAGTAGTCTATGGATTGGGACAGACTCTGGAAACACCATATATTTT
cdr3_aa: CASSLWIGTDSGNTIYF

j_call: TRBJ2-3
v_call: TRBV6-5
d_call: TRBD2
clone_size: NA
cdr3_nt: TGTGCCAGCATCAGACTAGCAGCCGGCACAGATACGCAGTATTTT
cdr3_aa: CASIRLAAGTDTQYF

j_call: TRBJ2-3
v_call: TRBV9
d_call: NA
clone_size: NA
cdr3_nt: TGTGCCAGCAGCGTAGCTGCGACAGATACGCAGTATTTT
cdr3_aa: CASSVAATDTQYF

j_call: TRBJ1-4
v_call: TRBV13
d_call: TRBD1
clone_size: NA
cdr3_nt: TGTGCCAGCAGCCGCCGACAGGGGGGCCCAACTAATGAAAAACTGTTTTTT
cdr3_aa: CASSRRQGGPTNEKLFF

j_call: TRBJ2-7
v_call: TRBV19
d_call: NA
clone_size: NA
cdr3_nt: TGTGCCAGTAGTATCCCAGACAGTCCCTACGAGCAGTACTTC
cdr3_aa: CASSIPDSPYEQYF

j_call: TRBJ1-2
v_call: TRBV5-5
d_call: NA
clone_size: NA
cdr3_nt: TGTGCCAGCAGCCCCGACACCGCTAACTATGGCTACACCTTC
cdr3_aa: CASSPDTANYGYTF

j_call: TRBJ2-3
v_call: TRBV7-2
d_call: NA
clone_size: NA
cdr3_nt: TGTGCCAGCAGCTCAGAGTCCCGGGGAAAGGTTACAGATACGCAGTATTTT
cdr3_aa: CASSSESRGKVTDTQYF

j_call: TRBJ1-2
v_call: TRBV29-1
d_call: TRBD1
clone_size: NA
cdr3_nt: TGCAGCGTTGAGACAGGGTCGGTCGGCTATGGCTACACCTTC
cdr3_aa: CSVETGSVGYGYTF

j_call: TRBJ2-6
v_call: TRBV4-3
d_call: NA
clone_size: few
cdr3_nt: TGCGCCAGCAGCCAGGAGGCAGGGGTTGGGGCCAACGTCCTGACTTTC
cdr3_aa: CASSQEAGVGANVLTF

j_call: TRBJ2-5
v_call: TRBV6-5
d_call: TRBD2
clone_size: NA
cdr3_nt: TGTGCCACCGTAAGACTAGCGGGGGAATTTGAGACCCAGTACTTC
cdr3_aa: CATVRLAGEFETQYF

j_call: TRBJ2-3
v_call: TRBV6-6
d_call: TRBD1
clone_size: NA
cdr3_nt: TGTGCCAGCAGGCTAATGACAGGGCTCGGCACAGATACGCAGTATTTT
cdr3_aa: CASRLMTGLGTDTQYF

j_call: TRBJ2-5
v_call: TRBV6-5
d_call: TRBD1
clone_size: NA
cdr3_nt: TGTGCCGGATCCGGGACAGTGAAAGAGACCCAGTACTTC
cdr3_aa: CAGSGTVKETQYF

j_call: TRBJ2-7
v_call: TRBV20-1
d_call: NA
clone_size: NA
cdr3_nt: TGCAGTGCTAGTCAGGCCTACGAGCAGTACTTC
cdr3_aa: CSASQAYEQYF

j_call: TRBJ1-1
v_call: TRBV19
d_call: NA
clone_size: NA
cdr3_nt: TGTGCCAGTAGTATAAGGGGCACTGAAGCTTTCTTT
cdr3_aa: CASSIRGTEAFF

j_call: TRBJ1-1
v_call: TRBV10-3
d_call: TRBD1
clone_size: NA
cdr3_nt: TGTGCCACCGGGGACAGGAAGCCTGAAGCTTTCTTT
cdr3_aa: CATGDRKPEAFF

j_call: TRBJ1-2
v_call: TRBV9
d_call: TRBD1
clone_size: NA
cdr3_nt: TGTGCCAGCAGCGTAGGAGGGGGCCGTTATGGCTACACCTTC
cdr3_aa: CASSVGGGRYGYTF

j_call: TRBJ1-5
v_call: TRBV7-2
d_call: NA
clone_size: NA
cdr3_nt: TGTGCCAGCAGCCCCATGACAGCTAGCAATCAGCCCCAGCATTTT
cdr3_aa: CASSPMTASNQPQHF

j_call: TRBJ1-2
v_call: TRBV6-2/TRBV6-3
d_call: TRBD1
clone_size: NA
cdr3_nt: TGTGCCAGCAGTTACTTCGCCGGGACAGGGCTTGACACCTTC
cdr3_aa: CASSYFAGTGLDTF

j_call: TRBJ2-7
v_call: TRBV2
d_call: TRBD1
clone_size: NA
cdr3_nt: TGTGCCAGCACAGGACGAGGCACAGGGGACTACGAGCAGTACTTC
cdr3_aa: CASTGRGTGDYEQYF

j_call: TRBJ1-6
v_call: TRBV7-9
d_call: NA
clone_size: NA
cdr3_nt: TGTGCCAGCAGCTTGCCGACAGTTAATTCACCCCTCCACTTT
cdr3_aa: CASSLPTVNSPLHF

j_call: TRBJ2-3
v_call: TRBV4-3
d_call: TRBD1
clone_size: NA
cdr3_nt: TGCGCCAGCAGCCTGTACCCGGGACAGGGAACGCCAGATACGCAGTATTTT
cdr3_aa: CASSLYPGQGTPDTQYF

j_call: TRBJ1-2
v_call: TRBV5-1
d_call: NA
clone_size: NA
cdr3_nt: TGCGCCAGCAGCCCGACAGCAAGCGACTATGGCTACACCTTC
cdr3_aa: CASSPTASDYGYTF

j_call: TRBJ1-1
v_call: TRBV6-5
d_call: NA
clone_size: NA
cdr3_nt: TGTGCCAGCAGGACTCGCCAGGGGAGGAACACTGAAGCTTTCTTT
cdr3_aa: CASRTRQGRNTEAFF

j_call: TRBJ2-2
v_call: TRBV6-5
d_call: NA
clone_size: NA
cdr3_nt: TGTGCCAGCAGCCACCTGGACACAAGCACCGGGGAGCTGTTTTTT
cdr3_aa: CASSHLDTSTGELFF

j_call: TRBJ1-2
v_call: TRBV21-1
d_call: NA
clone_size: once
cdr3_nt: TGTGCCAGCAGCACAGGACAGGGGGACTATGGCTACACCTTC
cdr3_aa: CASSTGQGDYGYTF

j_call: TRBJ1-6
v_call: TRBV7-9
d_call: NA
clone_size: few
cdr3_nt: TGTGCCAGCAGCCTCAAGGGGGAAAATTCACCCCTCCACTTT
cdr3_aa: CASSLKGENSPLHF

j_call: TRBJ2-7
v_call: TRBV11-2
d_call: NA
clone_size: NA
cdr3_nt: TGTGCCAGCAGCTTATACCAGGGGACCTACGAGCAGTACTTC
cdr3_aa: CASSLYQGTYEQYF

j_call: TRBJ1-2
v_call: TRBV6-2/TRBV6-3
d_call: NA
clone_size: NA
cdr3_nt: TGTGCCAGCAGTCTCCCAGCCCCCCTTCAGGGTAACTATGGCTACACCTTC
cdr3_aa: CASSLPAPLQGNYGYTF

j_call: TRBJ1-3
v_call: TRBV9
d_call: TRBD1
clone_size: NA
cdr3_nt: TGTGCCAGCAGCGGAGACAGGGGATTGCCCGGGACCATATATTTT
cdr3_aa: CASSGDRGLPGTIYF

j_call: TRBJ1-4
v_call: TRBV4-3
d_call: TRBD1
clone_size: NA
cdr3_nt: TGCGCCAGCAGCCAAGGGACAGGGGTTTATGAAAAACTGTTTTTT
cdr3_aa: CASSQGTGVYEKLFF

j_call: TRBJ2-4
v_call: TRBV5-6
d_call: TRBD2
clone_size: few
cdr3_nt: TGTGCCAGCAGCTGGACTAGCTCTCGAGACATTCAGTACTTC
cdr3_aa: CASSWTSSRDIQYF

j_call: TRBJ2-5
v_call: TRBV29-1
d_call: TRBD1
clone_size: few
cdr3_nt: TGCAGCGTTGTGGAGGTACCAGGGGGCGCGGATCCCCAGTACTTC
cdr3_aa: CSVVEVPGGADPQYF

j_call: TRBJ1-2
v_call: TRBV19
d_call: NA
clone_size: NA
cdr3_nt: TGTGCCAGTAGTACAAGTCCGGGTCGCACAGGCTACACCTTC
cdr3_aa: CASSTSPGRTGYTF

j_call: TRBJ2-7
v_call: TRBV6-5
d_call: NA
clone_size: NA
cdr3_nt: TGTGCCAGCCCAGGGTCCAGGGTATCCTACGAGCAGTACTTC
cdr3_aa: CASPGSRVSYEQYF

j_call: TRBJ1-6
v_call: TRBV6-6
d_call: NA
clone_size: NA
cdr3_nt: TGTGCCAGCAGTTACATCCCCGCTCCAGGGGATTCACCCCTCCACTTT
cdr3_aa: CASSYIPAPGDSPLHF

j_call: TRBJ2-1
v_call: TRBV3-1/TRBV3-2
d_call: TRBD1
clone_size: NA
cdr3_nt: TGTGCCAGCAGCCTGGACAGGGTGAATGAGCAGTTCTTC
cdr3_aa: CASSLDRVNEQFF

j_call: TRBJ1-1
v_call: TRBV12-3/TRBV12-4
d_call: NA
clone_size: NA
cdr3_nt: TGTGCCAGCAGTTGGTGGAGTGCTGAAGCTTTCTTT
cdr3_aa: CASSWWSAEAFF

j_call: TRBJ1-2
v_call: TRBV19
d_call: NA
clone_size: NA
cdr3_nt: TGTGCCAGTAGTATTTGGGGGCGGGATGGCTACACCTTC
cdr3_aa: CASSIWGRDGYTF

j_call: TRBJ2-7
v_call: TRBV4-3
d_call: TRBD1
clone_size: NA
cdr3_nt: TGCGCCAGCAGCCAAGATCGGGACAGCTCCTACGAGCAGTACTTC
cdr3_aa: CASSQDRDSSYEQYF

j_call: TRBJ2-2
v_call: TRBV6-4
d_call: NA
clone_size: NA
cdr3_nt: TGTGCCAGCAGTGGAACAGGGAGCACCGGGGAGCTGTTTTTT
cdr3_aa: CASSGTGSTGELFF

j_call: TRBJ2-7
v_call: TRBV5-6
d_call: NA
clone_size: NA
cdr3_nt: TGTGCCAGCAGCTCCAGATGGGGGCCCCAAGGCTACGAGCAGTACTTC
cdr3_aa: CASSSRWGPQGYEQYF

j_call: TRBJ1-2
v_call: TRBV19
d_call: NA
clone_size: NA
cdr3_nt: TGTGCCAGTAGAGTACAGGTTGGGAATGGCTACACCTTC
cdr3_aa: CASRVQVGNGYTF

j_call: TRBJ1-1
v_call: TRBV12-5
d_call: NA
clone_size: NA
cdr3_nt: TGTGCTAGTGGTTTTTCGAGAAATGAAGCTTTCTTT
cdr3_aa: CASGFSRNEAFF

j_call: TRBJ1-5
v_call: TRBV6-6
d_call: NA
clone_size: NA
cdr3_nt: TGTGCCAGCAGTCTCCCCTCCGGGGTCCTAGAGCCCCAGCATTTT
cdr3_aa: CASSLPSGVLEPQHF

j_call: TRBJ1-2
v_call: TRBV7-9
d_call: NA
clone_size: once
cdr3_nt: TGTGCCAGCAGGGACTTTGGAAATAACTATGGCTACACCTTC
cdr3_aa: CASRDFGNNYGYTF

j_call: TRBJ2-7
v_call: TRBV6-5
d_call: TRBD1
clone_size: NA
cdr3_nt: TGTGCCAGCAGTCCCCGGACAGGGGGATTGGACGAGCAGTACTTC
cdr3_aa: CASSPRTGGLDEQYF

j_call: TRBJ1-1
v_call: TRBV3-1/TRBV3-2
d_call: NA
clone_size: few
cdr3_nt: TGTGCCAGCAGTTTTACAGGGTTGAGGAACACTGAAGCTTTCTTT
cdr3_aa: CASSFTGLRNTEAFF

j_call: TRBJ1-1
v_call: TRBV18
d_call: TRBD1
clone_size: NA
cdr3_nt: TGTGCCAGCTCACACCCGTCGGGACAGGATTCCTGGAACACTGAAGCTTTCTTT
cdr3_aa: CASSHPSGQDSWNTEAFF

j_call: TRBJ1-1
v_call: TRBV2
d_call: TRBD1
clone_size: NA
cdr3_nt: TGTGCCAGTTGGGACAGGGTCACTGAAGCTTTCTTT
cdr3_aa: CASWDRVTEAFF

j_call: TRBJ1-2
v_call: TRBV4-1
d_call: NA
clone_size: NA
cdr3_nt: TGCGCCAGCAGCCCCGGACAGACTAACTATGGCTACACCTTC
cdr3_aa: CASSPGQTNYGYTF